The clone carrying this TCR beta chain was observed once. Generated by immunoSEQ multiplex PCR, the TCRdb table keeps only in-frame clones and is missing some. The sample includes about 140,000 clones, around 91% of them seen just once. The data originate from a study of T cell responses to AZD1222 COVID-19 vaccine. Sequenced material: peripheral blood, taken on day 0 of AZD1222 vaccination. The sequence came from an adult in good health.

CDR3 sequence reads: CASSPIRTHMNTEAFF. Here the CDR3 DNA reads TGTGCCAGCAGCCCAATAAGGACACACATGAACACTGAAGCTTTCTTT. The rearrangement links TRBV3-1 (or the pseudogene TRBV3-2) to TRBJ1-1; D is possibly TRBD1 (5 bases). V was clipped by 4 bases and J by 0 bases, with 15 bases between them. The CDR3 is 16 residues long. The germline V gene has CDR1 LGHDT and CDR2 YNNKEL (reference sequence).